This T cell receptor (beta chain) stems from a study of T cell repertoires in cytomegalovirus infection. Across the whole study: Selected CMV epitopes included recently identified HLA-C-restricted ones as well as well-studied HLA-B-restricted ones. CMV infection and matching HLA type were both indicated by public TCR beta signatures. Study findings and constraints: Dominating the ex vivo response were HLA-C-restricted CMV-specific TCR beta clonotypes. Pooled public TCR beta family frequency picked out CMV carriers with the relevant HLA.

This clonotype turned up a few times. Its cognate antigen is unknown. TCRdb called the reads again in MiXCR, with one record for every CDR3 protein. The table lists 84,000 or so distinct CDR3 sequences, about 45% of them singletons. V dropped 5 bases and J dropped 2; count of bases not matched to a gene: 8. Germline V gene sequence: CDR1 SGHVS, CDR2 FQNEAQ. The CDR3 extends over 17 amino acids. The receptor was isolated from a human donor in good health (CMV status not recorded). Some clones in this sample may be carry-over from other donors' samples. The rearrangement joins TRBV7-8 to TRBJ2-4, with TRBD1 matching 11 bases. Material: CD8+ T cells from cultured PBMCs, obtained from culture after CMV antigen stimulation. The CDR3, as DNA: TGTGCCAGCAGCACCCCCGGGACAGGGGGGACCAAAAACATTCAGTACTTC. Protein: CASSTPGTGGTKNIQYF.